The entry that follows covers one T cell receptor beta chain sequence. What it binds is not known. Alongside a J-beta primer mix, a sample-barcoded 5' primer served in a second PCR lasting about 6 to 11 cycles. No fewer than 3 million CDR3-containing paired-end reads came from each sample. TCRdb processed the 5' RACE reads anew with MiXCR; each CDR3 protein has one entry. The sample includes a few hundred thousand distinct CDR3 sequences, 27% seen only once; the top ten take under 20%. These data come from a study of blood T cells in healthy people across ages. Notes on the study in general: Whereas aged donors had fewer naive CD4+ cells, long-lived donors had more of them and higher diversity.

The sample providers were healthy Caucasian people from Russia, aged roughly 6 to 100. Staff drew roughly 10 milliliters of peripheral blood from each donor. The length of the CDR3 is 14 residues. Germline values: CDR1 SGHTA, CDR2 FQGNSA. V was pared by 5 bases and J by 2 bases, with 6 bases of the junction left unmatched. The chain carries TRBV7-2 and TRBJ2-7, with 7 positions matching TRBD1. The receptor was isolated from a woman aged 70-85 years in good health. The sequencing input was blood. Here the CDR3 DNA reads TGTGCCAGCAGCAAAGGACAGGTTACCTACGAGCAGTACTTC. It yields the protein CASSKGQVTYEQYF.